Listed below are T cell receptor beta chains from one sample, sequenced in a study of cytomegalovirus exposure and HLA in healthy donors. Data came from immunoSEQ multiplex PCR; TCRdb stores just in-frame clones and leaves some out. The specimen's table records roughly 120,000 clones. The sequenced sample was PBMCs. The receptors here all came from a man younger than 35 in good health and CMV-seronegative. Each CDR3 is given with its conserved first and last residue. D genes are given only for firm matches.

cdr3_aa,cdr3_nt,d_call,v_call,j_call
CASSNRGLTSGIRNTGELFF,TGTGCCAGCAGCAACCGGGGGTTGACTAGCGGGATACGTAACACCGGGGAGCTGTTTTTT,-,TRBV21-1,TRBJ2-2
CASSPTDRGSYEQYF,TGTGCCAGCAGCCCCACCGACCGGGGCTCCTACGAGCAGTACTTC,-,TRBV7-9,TRBJ2-7
CASSYSGLAREQYF,TGTGCCAGCAGTTACTCCGGACTAGCTCGAGAGCAGTACTTC,TRBD2,TRBV6-5,TRBJ2-7
CAWTFGSNNEQFF,TGTGCCTGGACCTTCGGGAGTAACAATGAGCAGTTCTTC,-,TRBV30,TRBJ2-1
CASSLLAGGSYEQYF,TGTGCCAGCAGCCTCCTAGCGGGAGGATCCTACGAGCAGTACTTC,TRBD2,TRBV28,TRBJ2-7
CASSLLKQGNTEAFF,TGTGCCAGCTCTCTATTGAAGCAGGGGAACACTGAAGCTTTCTTT,-,TRBV18,TRBJ1-1
CASSLGFYREAGNTIYF,TGTGCCAGCAGTTTGGGTTTTTATCGGGAGGCTGGAAACACCATATATTTT,-,TRBV28,TRBJ1-3
CASSLTGETEAFF,TGTGCCAGCAGCCTGACAGGGGAGACTGAAGCTTTCTTT,TRBD1,TRBV5-4,TRBJ1-1
CASSPLLDRAAHNSPLHF,TGTGCCAGCAGCCCGTTACTCGACAGGGCAGCCCATAATTCACCCCTCCACTTT,TRBD1,TRBV7-9,TRBJ1-6
CASSEISRDRDYNEQFF,TGTGCCAGCAGTGAGATTTCCCGGGACAGGGACTACAATGAGCAGTTCTTC,TRBD1,TRBV25-1,TRBJ2-1
CAWSPSSDNQPQHF,TGTGCCTGGAGTCCTTCCAGTGACAATCAGCCCCAGCATTTT,-,TRBV30,TRBJ1-5
CASSLRGERSAEAFF,TGTGCCAGCAGTTTACGGGGTGAGAGGAGCGCTGAAGCTTTCTTT,-,TRBV27,TRBJ1-1
CASRFWTSSYEQYF,TGTGCAAGTCGCTTTTGGACTAGCTCATACGAGCAGTACTTC,-,TRBV12-2,TRBJ2-7
CAISVGTGTEAFF,TGTGCCATCAGTGTCGGGACAGGTACTGAAGCTTTCTTT,TRBD1,TRBV10-3,TRBJ1-1
CASSFEQGVKAFF,TGCGCCAGCAGCTTTGAACAGGGGGTAAAAGCTTTCTTT,TRBD1,TRBV5-1,TRBJ1-1
CASSRRTGSDGYTF,TGTGCCAGCTCACGGAGGACAGGGTCTGATGGCTACACCTTC,TRBD1,TRBV18,TRBJ1-2
CASTPRWGVENEQYF,TGTGCCAGCACTCCCCGGTGGGGGGTGGAGAACGAGCAGTACTTC,-,TRBV6-1,TRBJ2-7
CAWSVSIFAGSNQPQHF,TGTGCCTGGAGTGTATCAATTTTCGCGGGTAGCAATCAGCCCCAGCATTTT,-,TRBV30,TRBJ1-5
CASSGQANTEAFF,TGTGCCAGCAGTGGACAGGCGAACACTGAAGCTTTCTTT,-,TRBV6-1,TRBJ1-1
CASSQGQGGNEQFF,TGTGCCAGCAGCCAAGGACAGGGGGGGAATGAGCAGTTCTTC,TRBD1,TRBV4-2,TRBJ2-1
CASSIAPGNTIYF,TGTGCCAGTAGTATAGCTCCTGGAAACACCATATATTTT,-,TRBV19,TRBJ1-3
CASSLGQGRFYGYTF,TGTGCCAGCAGCTTAGGACAGGGAAGATTCTATGGCTACACCTTC,-,TRBV13,TRBJ1-2
CASRPTGRYAQPQHF,TGTGCCAGTAGGCCGACAGGGAGGTACGCTCAGCCCCAGCATTTT,TRBD1,TRBV19,TRBJ1-5
CSVATANNQPQHF,TGCAGCGTGGCCACAGCCAACAATCAGCCCCAGCATTTT,-,TRBV29-1,TRBJ1-5
CASSVTRASEAFF,TGTGCCAGCAGTGTCACGCGCGCTAGTGAAGCTTTCTTT,-,TRBV27,TRBJ1-1
CASSLEAASLTQGTQYF,TGCGCCAGCAGCTTGGAGGCGGCTAGCCTAACCCAAGGGACCCAGTACTTC,-,TRBV5-1,TRBJ2-5
CASKVAGSTYEQYF,TGTGCCAGTAAAGTAGCGGGAAGCACCTACGAGCAGTACTTC,TRBD2,TRBV27,TRBJ2-7
CATSRDRGDGYTF,TGTGCCACCAGCAGGGACAGGGGGGATGGCTACACCTTC,TRBD1,TRBV15,TRBJ1-2
CSASPIQGSTGELFF,TGCAGCGCCTCCCCGATCCAGGGATCCACCGGGGAGCTGTTTTTT,-,TRBV29-1,TRBJ2-2
CASSQDDSRANYGYTF,TGTGCCAGCAGCCAAGATGATAGCAGGGCGAACTATGGCTACACCTTC,-,TRBV4-2,TRBJ1-2
CASSLSLMGADNEQFF,TGTGCCAGCAGTTTATCCCTAATGGGGGCTGACAATGAGCAGTTCTTC,-,TRBV27,TRBJ2-1
CAWGQGFNYGYTF,TGTGCCTGGGGACAGGGGTTTAACTATGGCTACACCTTC,TRBD1,TRBV30,TRBJ1-2
CASSLNFDRADEKLFF,TGTGCCAGCTCACTGAATTTCGACAGGGCCGATGAAAAACTGTTTTTT,TRBD1,TRBV18,TRBJ1-4
CASSPPAKSGNTIYF,TGTGCCAGCTCACCACCGGCCAAATCTGGAAACACCATATATTTT,-,TRBV18,TRBJ1-3
CASSSQRDRASPLHF,TGTGCCAGCAGTTCCCAAAGGGACAGGGCCTCACCCCTCCACTTT,TRBD1,TRBV6-5,TRBJ1-6
CASRSTSGGVGELFF,TGTGCCAGCAGAAGTACTAGCGGGGGAGTCGGGGAGCTGTTTTTT,TRBD2,TRBV28,TRBJ2-2
CATSRGGGGTAGTGELFF,TGTGCCACCAGCAGAGGTGGCGGGGGAACCGCGGGCACCGGGGAGCTGTTTTTT,TRBD2,TRBV15,TRBJ2-2
CASSLGLAGAETQYF,TGTGCCAGCAGCTTAGGACTAGCGGGAGCAGAGACCCAGTACTTC,TRBD2,TRBV11-2,TRBJ2-5
CASSLRGTSGTPNTGELFF,TGCGCCAGCAGCCTACGTGGGACTAGCGGGACCCCGAACACCGGGGAGCTGTTTTTT,TRBD2,TRBV4-1,TRBJ2-2
CASSLRTGAFGIQYF,TGTGCCAGCAGCTTGAGAACAGGGGCATTCGGCATTCAGTACTTC,TRBD1,TRBV7-9,TRBJ2-4
CASSIGFRAGGMLGNQPQHF,TGTGCCAGTAGTATCGGGTTTAGGGCAGGGGGGATGTTAGGCAATCAGCCCCAGCATTTT,TRBD1,TRBV19,TRBJ1-5
CASSLGLAANTEAFF,TGTGCCAGCAGCTTAGGTTTAGCAGCGAACACTGAAGCTTTCTTT,-,TRBV7-8,TRBJ1-1
CASSSKQHQPRGYGYTF,TGTGCCAGCAGCTCCAAACAACACCAGCCCAGGGGCTATGGCTACACCTTC,-,TRBV7-3,TRBJ1-2
CASSGTGGVNEQFF,TGTGCCAGCAGCGGGACCGGCGGGGTCAATGAGCAGTTCTTC,-,TRBV6-1,TRBJ2-1
CASNSLRVSGFNVQPQHF,TGTGCCAGCAATTCTCTCCGGGTATCAGGGTTTAACGTTCAGCCCCAGCATTTT,-,TRBV28,TRBJ1-5
CASSRTGGISYEQYF,TGTGCCAGTAGTCGGACAGGGGGAATCTCCTACGAGCAGTACTTC,TRBD1,TRBV19,TRBJ2-7
CSVLWPKNTEAFF,TGCAGCGTTCTTTGGCCGAAGAACACTGAAGCTTTCTTT,-,TRBV29-1,TRBJ1-1
CASSEGVRGRENF,TGTGCCAGCAGTGAAGGTGTCAGGGGACGAGAAAATTTT,-,TRBV6-1,TRBJ1-5
CASSTSGTGAGQPQHF,TGTGCCAGTAGTACCTCCGGGACAGGGGCTGGTCAGCCCCAGCATTTT,TRBD1,TRBV19,TRBJ1-5
CASSYVGGNTEAFF,TGTGCCAGCAGCTACGTCGGGGGAAACACTGAAGCTTTCTTT,-,TRBV7-2,TRBJ1-1
CASSSGGAYEQYF,TGCGCCAGCAGTAGCGGGGGGGCCTACGAGCAGTACTTC,TRBD2,TRBV5-1,TRBJ2-7